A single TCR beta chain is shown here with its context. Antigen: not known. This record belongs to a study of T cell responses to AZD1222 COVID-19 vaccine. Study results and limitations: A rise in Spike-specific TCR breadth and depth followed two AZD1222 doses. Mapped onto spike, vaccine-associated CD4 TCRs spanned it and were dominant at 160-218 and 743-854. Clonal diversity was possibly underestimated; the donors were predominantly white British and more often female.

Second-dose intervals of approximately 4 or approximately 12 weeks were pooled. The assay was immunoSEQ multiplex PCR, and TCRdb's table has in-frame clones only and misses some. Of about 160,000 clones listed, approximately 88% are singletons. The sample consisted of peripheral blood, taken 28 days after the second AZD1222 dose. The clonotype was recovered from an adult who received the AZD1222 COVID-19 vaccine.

The CDR3 DNA reads TGTGCCTGGAGTGAGGTGAGCCCTACACGTGAAGCTTTCTTT. Protein: CAWSEVSPTREAFF. The V gene is TRBV30, the J gene TRBJ1-1; no firm D call. CDR1 is GTSNPN, CDR2 SVGIG, per germline (reference sequence). V was trimmed by 1 base and J by 7 bases, leaving 16 bases between them. The CDR3 is 14 residues long.